This TCR beta chain stems from a study of cytomegalovirus exposure and HLA in healthy donors. General study findings and limits: Analyzed later, most CMV-associated TCR beta chains appeared HLA-restricted. Earlier analysis found most TCR beta V segments productive about 87% or about 30% of the time. A classifier reportedly called cytomegalovirus status with high sensitivity and specificity.

As for this clone: The target antigen is unknown.

60 Vbeta and 13 Jbeta primers were used in PCR. The data were produced by immunoSEQ multiplex PCR, yet TCRdb's version contains in-frame clones alone and is incomplete. In all, the sample yields approximately 47,000 clones. Trimming removed 3 bases from V and 3 bases from J; junction bases left unmatched: 2. Germline loops: CDR1 SGHNT, CDR2 YYREEE (reference sequence). The CDR3 is made up of 13 amino acids. The sequenced sample consisted of PBMCs. The V and J genes are TRBV5-4 and TRBJ1-2; TRBD1 agrees at 7 bases. The source of this sequence is a male donor in good health and CMV-seronegative. CDR3 sequence reads: CASSSGQYYGYTF. The DNA of the CDR3 is TGTGCCAGCAGCTCGGGACAGTACTATGGCTACACCTTC.